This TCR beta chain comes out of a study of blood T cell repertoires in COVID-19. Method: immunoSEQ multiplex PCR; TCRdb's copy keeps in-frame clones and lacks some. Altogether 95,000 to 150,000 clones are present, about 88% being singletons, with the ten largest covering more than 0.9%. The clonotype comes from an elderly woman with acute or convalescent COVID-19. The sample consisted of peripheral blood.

This chain's CDR3 is CASSWDRPSGANVLTF. The DNA of the CDR3 is TGTGCCAGCAGCTGGGACAGACCCTCTGGGGCCAACGTCCTGACTTTC. V and J are TRBV5-5 and TRBJ2-6, with TRBD1 matching over 7 bases. The J segment lost 0 bases and the V segment lost 3 bases, leaving 3 bases of the junction unmatched. In germline, CDR1 is SGHKS, CDR2 YYEKEE (reference sequence). The CDR3 is 16 residues long.